What follows is one T cell receptor (beta chain) and its context. RNA was extracted and reverse transcribed into cDNA as the sequencing template. Produced via immunoSEQ multiplex PCR; TCRdb's table is partial and in-frame only. The profile covers 90,000 to 120,000 clones, with 84% appearing a single time and roughly 25% taken by the ten largest. The source of the sample is a study of CD8+ T cells in alopecia areata. Study at large: Treated patients swallowed 5 to 10 mg of oral tofacitinib twice daily.

The sample's treatment: oral pan-JAK inhibitor, 5-10 mg twice daily. The germline V gene encodes CDR1 MNHEY and CDR2 SVGAGI. Trimming removed 0 bases at V and 3 bases at J, with 12 bases between. The CDR3 totals 15 residues. This clonotype was obtained from a human donor with alopecia areata. This chain links TRBV6-5 with TRBJ2-7; D gene ambiguous. The source was CD8+ T cells sorted from blood, collected at week 24, from a patient treated with tofacitinib. The CDR3 sequence: CASSYSSPYDYEQYF. CDR3 DNA sequence: TGTGCCAGCAGTTACTCGTCGCCCTACGACTACGAGCAGTACTTC.